This TCR beta chain emerged from a study of long-term antiretroviral therapy in people with HIV. Samples were assayed with immunoSEQ v3.0 at survey level. Some clones are missing from TCRdb's copy, which holds only in-frame ones; the method was immunoSEQ multiplex PCR. This sample has fewer than 30,000 clones; more than 70% occur once, and the top ten carry 4.5% to 5.5%. This CDR3 contains 14 residues. Per the germline V gene, CDR1 is SGHAT and CDR2 is FQNNGV. V lost 5 bases, J lost 7 bases, and 18 bases lay in between. The specimen comprised unsorted PBMCs, sampled 0.8 years after starting antiretroviral therapy. This clonotype was obtained from a woman between 25 and 40 years old with HIV. The chain is built from TRBV11-2 and TRBJ2-7; possible D gene TRBD2, 5 bases. CDR3 nucleotides: TGTGCCAGCAGCGCCGGAGGCATCCAGGTAGAGCAGTACTTC. Translation gives CASSAGGIQVEQYF.